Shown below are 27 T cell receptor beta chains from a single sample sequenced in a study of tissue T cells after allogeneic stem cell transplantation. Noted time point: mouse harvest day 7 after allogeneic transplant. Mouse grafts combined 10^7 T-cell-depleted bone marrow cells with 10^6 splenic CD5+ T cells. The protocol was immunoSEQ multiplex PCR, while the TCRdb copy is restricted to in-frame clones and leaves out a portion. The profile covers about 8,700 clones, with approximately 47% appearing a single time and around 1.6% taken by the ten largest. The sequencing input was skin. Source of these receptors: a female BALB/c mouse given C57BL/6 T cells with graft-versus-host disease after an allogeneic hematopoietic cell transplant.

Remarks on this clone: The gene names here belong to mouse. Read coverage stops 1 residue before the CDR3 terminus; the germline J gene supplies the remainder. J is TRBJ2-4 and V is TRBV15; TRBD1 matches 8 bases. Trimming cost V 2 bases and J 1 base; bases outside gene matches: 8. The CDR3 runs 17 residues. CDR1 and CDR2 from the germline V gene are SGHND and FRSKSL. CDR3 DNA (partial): TGTGCCAGCAGTTTAATCCAGGGGGCAAAAGGTCAAAACACCTTGTAC. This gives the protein CASSLIQGAKGQNTLY. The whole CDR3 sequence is CASSLIQGAKGQNTLYF. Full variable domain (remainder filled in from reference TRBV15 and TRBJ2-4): DAGVTQTPRHEVAEKGQTIILKCEPVSGHNDLFWYRQTKIQGLELLSYFRSKSLMEDGGAFKDRFKAEMLNSSFSTLKIQPTEPKDSAVYLCASSLIQGAKGQNTLYFGAGTRLSVL.

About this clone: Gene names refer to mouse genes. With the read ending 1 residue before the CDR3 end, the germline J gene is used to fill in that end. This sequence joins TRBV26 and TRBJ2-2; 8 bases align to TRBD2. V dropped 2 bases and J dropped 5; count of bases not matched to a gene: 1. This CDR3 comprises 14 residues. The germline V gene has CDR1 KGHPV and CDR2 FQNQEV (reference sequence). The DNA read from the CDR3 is TGTGCCAGCAGTCTGGGGGGGGCGACCGGGCAGCTCTAC. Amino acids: CASSLGGATGQLY. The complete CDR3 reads CASSLGGATGQLYF.

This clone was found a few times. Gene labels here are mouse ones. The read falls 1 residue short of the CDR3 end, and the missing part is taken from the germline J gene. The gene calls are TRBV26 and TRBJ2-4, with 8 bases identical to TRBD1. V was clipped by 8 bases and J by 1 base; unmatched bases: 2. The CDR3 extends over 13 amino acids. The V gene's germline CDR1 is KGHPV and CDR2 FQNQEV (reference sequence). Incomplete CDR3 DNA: TGTGCCAGCCAGGGGGCTGGTCAAAACACCTTGTAC. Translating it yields CASQGAGQNTLY. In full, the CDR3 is CASQGAGQNTLYF.

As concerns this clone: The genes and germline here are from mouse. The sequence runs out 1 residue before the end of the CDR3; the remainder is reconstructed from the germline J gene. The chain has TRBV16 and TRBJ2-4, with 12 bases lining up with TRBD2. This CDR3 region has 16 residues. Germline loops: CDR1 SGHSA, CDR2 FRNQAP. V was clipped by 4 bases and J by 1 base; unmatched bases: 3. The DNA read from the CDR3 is TGTGCAAGCAGCTGGGGACTGGGGGGTTGTCAAAACACCTTGTAC. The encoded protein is CASSWGLGGCQNTLY. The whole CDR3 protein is CASSWGLGGCQNTLYF.

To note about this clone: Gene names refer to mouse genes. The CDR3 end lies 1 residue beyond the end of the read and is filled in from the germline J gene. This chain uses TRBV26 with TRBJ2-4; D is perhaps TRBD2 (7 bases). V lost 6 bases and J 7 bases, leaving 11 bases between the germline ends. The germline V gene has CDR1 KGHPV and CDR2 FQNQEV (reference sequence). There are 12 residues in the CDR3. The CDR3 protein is CASRAGGYTLYF. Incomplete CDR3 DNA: TGTGCCAGCAGGGCTGGGGGCTACACCTTGTAC.

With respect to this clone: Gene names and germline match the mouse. This CDR3 is CASSLGTGKDTQYF. CDR3 DNA (partial): TGTGCCAGCAGTCTGGGGACAGGAAAAGACACCCAGTAC. J is TRBJ2-5 and V is TRBV26; 8 nucleotides agree with TRBD1. The read comes to an end 1 residue before the CDR3 does, leaving the germline J gene to fill in the end. V shed 2 bases and J 4 bases; nucleotides not matched to a gene: 2. Germline V gene data show CDR1 as KGHPV and CDR2 as FQNQEV (reference sequence). This CDR3 has 14 residues.

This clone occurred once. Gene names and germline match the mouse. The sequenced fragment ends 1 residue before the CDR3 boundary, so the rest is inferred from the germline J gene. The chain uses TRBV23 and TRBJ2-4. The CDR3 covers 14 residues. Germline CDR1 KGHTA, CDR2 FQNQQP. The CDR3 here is CSSSPGHSQNTLYF. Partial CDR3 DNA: TGCTCCAGCAGTCCGGGCCATAGTCAAAACACCTTGTAC.

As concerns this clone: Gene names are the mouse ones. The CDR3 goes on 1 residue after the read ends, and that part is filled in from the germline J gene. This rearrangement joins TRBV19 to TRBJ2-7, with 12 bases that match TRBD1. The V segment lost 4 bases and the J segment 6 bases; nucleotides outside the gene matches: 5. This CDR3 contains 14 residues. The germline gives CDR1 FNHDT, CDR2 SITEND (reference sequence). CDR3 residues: CASSRRDRGLEQYF. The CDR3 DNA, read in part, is TGTGCCAGCAGTCGCCGGGACAGGGGGCTTGAACAGTAC.

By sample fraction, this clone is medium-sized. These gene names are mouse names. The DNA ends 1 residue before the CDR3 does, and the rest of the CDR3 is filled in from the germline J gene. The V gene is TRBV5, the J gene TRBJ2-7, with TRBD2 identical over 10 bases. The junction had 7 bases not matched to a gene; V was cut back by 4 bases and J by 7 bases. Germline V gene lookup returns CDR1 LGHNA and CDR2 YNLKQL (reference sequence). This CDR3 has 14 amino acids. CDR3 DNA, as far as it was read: TGTGCCAGCAGCCCCGACTGGGGGGTTTGGGAACAGTAC. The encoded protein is CASSPDWGVWEQY. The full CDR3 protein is CASSPDWGVWEQYF.

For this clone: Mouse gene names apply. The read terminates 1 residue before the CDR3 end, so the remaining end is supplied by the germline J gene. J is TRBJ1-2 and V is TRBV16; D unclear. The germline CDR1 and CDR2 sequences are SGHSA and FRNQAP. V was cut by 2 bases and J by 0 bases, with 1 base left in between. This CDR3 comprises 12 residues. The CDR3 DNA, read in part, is TGTGCAAGCAGCTTACCAAACTCCGACTACACC. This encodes CASSLPNSDYT. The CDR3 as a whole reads CASSLPNSDYTF.

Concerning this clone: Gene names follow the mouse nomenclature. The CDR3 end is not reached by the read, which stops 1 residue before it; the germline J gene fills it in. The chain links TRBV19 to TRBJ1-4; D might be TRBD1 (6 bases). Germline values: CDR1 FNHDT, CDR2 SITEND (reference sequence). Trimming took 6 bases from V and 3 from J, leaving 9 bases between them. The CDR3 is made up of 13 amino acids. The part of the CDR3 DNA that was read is TGTGCCAGCAAGGGGGAACCCAACGAAAGATTATTT. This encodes CASKGEPNERLF. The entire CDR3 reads CASKGEPNERLFF.

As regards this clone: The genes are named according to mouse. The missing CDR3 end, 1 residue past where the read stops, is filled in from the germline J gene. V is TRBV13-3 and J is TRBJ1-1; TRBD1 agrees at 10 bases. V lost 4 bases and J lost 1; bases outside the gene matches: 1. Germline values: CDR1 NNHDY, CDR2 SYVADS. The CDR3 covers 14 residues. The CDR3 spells CASSRDRGNTEVFF. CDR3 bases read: TGTGCCAGCAGTCGGGACAGGGGAAACACAGAAGTCTTC.

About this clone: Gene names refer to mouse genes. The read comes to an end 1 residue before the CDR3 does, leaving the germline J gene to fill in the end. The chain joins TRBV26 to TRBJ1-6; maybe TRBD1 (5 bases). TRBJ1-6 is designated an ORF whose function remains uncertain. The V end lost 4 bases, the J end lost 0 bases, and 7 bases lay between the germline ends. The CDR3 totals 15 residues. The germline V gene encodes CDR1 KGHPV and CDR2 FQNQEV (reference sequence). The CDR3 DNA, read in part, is TGTGCCAGCAGTCGGACATCTTCCTATAATTCGCCCCTCTAC. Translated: CASSRTSSYNSPLY. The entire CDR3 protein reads CASSRTSSYNSPLYF.

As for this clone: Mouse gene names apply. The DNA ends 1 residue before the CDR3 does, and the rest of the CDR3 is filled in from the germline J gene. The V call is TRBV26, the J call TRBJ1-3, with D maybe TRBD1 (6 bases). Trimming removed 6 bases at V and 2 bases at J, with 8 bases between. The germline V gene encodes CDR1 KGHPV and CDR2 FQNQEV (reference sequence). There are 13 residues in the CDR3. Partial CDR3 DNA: TGTGCCAGCAGCACAGGGACTGGAAATACGCTCTAT. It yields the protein CASSTGTGNTLY. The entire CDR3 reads CASSTGTGNTLYF.

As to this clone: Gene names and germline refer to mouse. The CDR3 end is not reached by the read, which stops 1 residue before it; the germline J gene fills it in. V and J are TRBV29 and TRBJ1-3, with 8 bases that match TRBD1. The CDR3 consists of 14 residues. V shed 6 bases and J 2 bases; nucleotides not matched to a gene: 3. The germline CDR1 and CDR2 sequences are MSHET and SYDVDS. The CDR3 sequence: CASSQGAAGNTLYF. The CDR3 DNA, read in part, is TGTGCTAGCAGCCAGGGGGCTGCTGGAAATACGCTCTAT.

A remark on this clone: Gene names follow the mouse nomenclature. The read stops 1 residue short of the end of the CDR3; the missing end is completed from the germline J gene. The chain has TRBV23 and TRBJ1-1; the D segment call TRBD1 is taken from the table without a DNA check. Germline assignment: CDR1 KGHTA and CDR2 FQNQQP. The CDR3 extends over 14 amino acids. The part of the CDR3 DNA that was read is TGCTCCAGCAGTCAACACAGGGAGAGAACAGAAGTCTTC. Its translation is CSSSQHRERTEVF. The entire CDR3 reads CSSSQHRERTEVFF.

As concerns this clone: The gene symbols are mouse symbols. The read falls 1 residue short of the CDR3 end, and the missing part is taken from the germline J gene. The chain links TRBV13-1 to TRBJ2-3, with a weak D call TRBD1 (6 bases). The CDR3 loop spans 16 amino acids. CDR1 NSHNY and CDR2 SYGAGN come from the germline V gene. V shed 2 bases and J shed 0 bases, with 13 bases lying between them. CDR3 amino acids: CASSELDRHSAETLYF. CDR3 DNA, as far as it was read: TGTGCCAGCAGTGAGCTCGACAGGCATAGTGCAGAAACGCTGTAT.

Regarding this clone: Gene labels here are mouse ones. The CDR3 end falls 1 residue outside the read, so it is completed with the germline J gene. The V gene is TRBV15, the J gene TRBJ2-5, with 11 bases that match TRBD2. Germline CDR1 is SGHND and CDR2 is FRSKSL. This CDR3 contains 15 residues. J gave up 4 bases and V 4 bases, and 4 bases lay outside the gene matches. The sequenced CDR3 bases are TGTGCCAGCAGTTCCCCGGGACTGGGGGAAGACACCCAGTAC. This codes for CASSSPGLGEDTQY. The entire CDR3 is CASSSPGLGEDTQYF.

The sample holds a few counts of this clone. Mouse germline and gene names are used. The sequenced CDR3 bases are TGTGCCAGCGGTGATCCGGGACAGGGGGACACCCAGTAC. Its translation is CASGDPGQGDTQY. In full, the CDR3 reads CASGDPGQGDTQYF. The V and J genes are TRBV13-2 and TRBJ2-5; 10 nucleotides align to TRBD1. The read falls 1 residue short of the CDR3 end, and the missing part is taken from the germline J gene. The V gene end was trimmed by 1 base and the J gene end by 6 bases; junction bases not matched to a gene: 2. The germline gives CDR1 NNHNN, CDR2 SYGAGS (reference sequence). This CDR3 is built from 14 residues.

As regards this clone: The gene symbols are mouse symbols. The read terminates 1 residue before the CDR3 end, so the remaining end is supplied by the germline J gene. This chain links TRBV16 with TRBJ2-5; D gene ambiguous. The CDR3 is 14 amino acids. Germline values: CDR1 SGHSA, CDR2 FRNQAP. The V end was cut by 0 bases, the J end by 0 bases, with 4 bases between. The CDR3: CASSLELNQDTQYF. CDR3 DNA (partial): TGTGCAAGCAGCTTAGAACTTAACCAAGACACCCAGTAC. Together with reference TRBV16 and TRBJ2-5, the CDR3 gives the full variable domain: NAGVIQTPRHKVTGKGQEATLWCEPISGHSAVFWYRQTIVQGLEFLTYFRNQAPIDDSGMPKERFSAQMPNQSHSTLKIQSTQPQDSAVYLCASSLELNQDTQYFGPGTRLLVL.

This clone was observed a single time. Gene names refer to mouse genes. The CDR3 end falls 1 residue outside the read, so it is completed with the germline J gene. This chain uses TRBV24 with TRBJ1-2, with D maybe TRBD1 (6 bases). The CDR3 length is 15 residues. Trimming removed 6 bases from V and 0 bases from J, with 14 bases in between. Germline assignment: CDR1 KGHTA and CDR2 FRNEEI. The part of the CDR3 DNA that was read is TGTGCCAGCAGGGCTCCGGGACAAGCAAACTCCGACTACACC. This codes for CASRAPGQANSDYT. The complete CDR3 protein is CASRAPGQANSDYTF.

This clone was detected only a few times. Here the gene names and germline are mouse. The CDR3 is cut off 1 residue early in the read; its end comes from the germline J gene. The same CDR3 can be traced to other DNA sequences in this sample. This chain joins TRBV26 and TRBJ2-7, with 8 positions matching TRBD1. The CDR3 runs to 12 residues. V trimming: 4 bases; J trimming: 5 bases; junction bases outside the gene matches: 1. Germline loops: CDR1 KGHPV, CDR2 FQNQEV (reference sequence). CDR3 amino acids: CASSPTGDEQYF. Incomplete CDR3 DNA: TGTGCCAGCAGTCCGACAGGGGATGAACAGTAC.

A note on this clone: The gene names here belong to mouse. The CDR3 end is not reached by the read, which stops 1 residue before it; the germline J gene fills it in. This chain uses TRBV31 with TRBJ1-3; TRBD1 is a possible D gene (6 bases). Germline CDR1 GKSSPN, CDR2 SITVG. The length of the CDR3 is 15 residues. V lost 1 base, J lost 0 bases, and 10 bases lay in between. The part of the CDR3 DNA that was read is TGTGCCTGGAGTCGAAAGACAGGTTCTGGAAATACGCTCTAT. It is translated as CAWSRKTGSGNTLY. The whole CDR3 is CAWSRKTGSGNTLYF.

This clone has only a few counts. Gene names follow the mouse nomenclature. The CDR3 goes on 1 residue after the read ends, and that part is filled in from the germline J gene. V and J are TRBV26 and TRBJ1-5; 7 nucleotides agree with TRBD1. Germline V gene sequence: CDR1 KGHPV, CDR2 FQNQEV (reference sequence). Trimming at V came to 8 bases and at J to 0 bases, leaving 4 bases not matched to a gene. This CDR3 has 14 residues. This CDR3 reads CASGGQYNNQAPLF. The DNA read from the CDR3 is TGTGCCAGCGGGGGACAGTATAACAACCAGGCTCCGCTT.

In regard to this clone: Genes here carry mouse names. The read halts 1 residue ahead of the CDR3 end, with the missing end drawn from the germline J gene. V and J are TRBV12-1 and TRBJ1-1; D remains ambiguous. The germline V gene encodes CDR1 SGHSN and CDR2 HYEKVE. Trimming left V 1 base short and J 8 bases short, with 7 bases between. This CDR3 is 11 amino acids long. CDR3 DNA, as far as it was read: TGTGCCAGCTCTCTATCGGGGGAAGTCTTC. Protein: CASSLSGEVF. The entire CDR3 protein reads CASSLSGEVFF.

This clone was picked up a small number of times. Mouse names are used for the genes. Here the CDR3 reads CASSQERGQSNERLFF. Incomplete CDR3 DNA: TGTGCCAGCAGCCAAGAAAGGGGACAATCCAACGAAAGATTATTT. V is TRBV5 and J is TRBJ1-4; TRBD1 is a possible D gene (6 bases). Read data end 1 residue before the CDR3 end; the end is taken from the germline J gene. This CDR3 has 16 amino acids. Germline V CDR1 and CDR2: LGHNA, YNLKQL (reference sequence). Trimming left V 0 bases short and J 2 bases short, with 10 bases between.

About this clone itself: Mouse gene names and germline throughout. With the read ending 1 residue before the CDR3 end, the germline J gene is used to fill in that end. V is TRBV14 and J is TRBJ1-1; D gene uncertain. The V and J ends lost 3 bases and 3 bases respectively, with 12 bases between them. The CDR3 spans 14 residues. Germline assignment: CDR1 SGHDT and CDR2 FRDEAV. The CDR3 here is CASSSGLRDTEVFF. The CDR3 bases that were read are TGTGCCAGCAGTTCCGGGCTGAGGGACACAGAAGTCTTC.